Below, 17 T cell receptor beta chains from the same sample are listed, as sequenced in a study of T-cell memory formation after mild COVID-19. One entry per CDR3 protein results from TCRdb running MiXCR on the 5' RACE reads. The table lists around 320,000 distinct CDR3 sequences, 19% of them singletons. The material sequenced was PBMCs or a T cell subset sorted from them (not recorded which). The origin of the receptors is a man aged 18 to 30 who had mild COVID-19 (a few samples of this study predate the infection). Cell type and time point are not known.

This chain links TRBV6-6 with TRBJ1-1, with 10 bases fitting TRBD1. There are 12 residues in the CDR3. V lost 7 bases, J lost 7 bases, and 3 bases stayed unmatched. CDR1 and CDR2 (germline): MNHNY, SVGAGI (reference sequence). The CDR3 loop is CASTDRGHEAFF. CDR3 bases: TGTGCCAGCACCGACAGGGGGCATGAAGCTTTCTTT.

The rearrangement uses TRBV5-1 and TRBJ1-1, with 7 nucleotides matching TRBD1. The CDR3 spans 16 residues. CDR1 is SGHRS, CDR2 YFSETQ, per germline. V shed 0 bases and J 1 base; nucleotides not matched to a gene: 6. This chain's CDR3 is CASSLARTGANTEAFF. In DNA form, the CDR3 reads TGCGCCAGCAGCTTGGCTAGAACAGGGGCGAACACTGAAGCTTTCTTT.

At least ten counts were recorded for this clonotype. The V gene is TRBV7-3, the J gene TRBJ2-3; no firm D call. The CDR3 has 12 amino acids. V was shortened by 5 bases and J by 5 bases, with 8 bases between the two germline ends. Per germline, CDR1 SGHTA and CDR2 FQGTGA. CDR3 sequence reads: CASSPGLDTQYF. Here the CDR3 DNA reads TGTGCCAGCAGCCCGGGCTTAGATACGCAGTATTTT.

This chain's CDR3 is CASSRNGQGNQPQHF. CDR3 bases: TGTGCCAGCAGCAGGAACGGACAGGGCAATCAGCCCCAGCATTTT. The chain couples TRBV5-4 to TRBJ1-5, with TRBD1 matching 7 bases. V was pared by 4 bases and J by 2 bases, with 6 bases of the junction left unmatched. Germline V CDR1 and CDR2: SGHNT, YYREEE (reference sequence). There are 15 residues in the CDR3.

The chain employs TRBV19 and TRBJ1-5; TRBD1 matches 8 bases. Germline CDR1 LNHDA, CDR2 SQIVND (reference sequence). There are 14 residues in the CDR3. V shed 5 bases and J 4 bases; nucleotides not matched to a gene: 4. The CDR3 here is CASSRDRFNQPQHF. DNA for the CDR3: TGTGCCAGTAGTCGGGACAGGTTTAATCAGCCCCAGCATTTT.

The V and J genes are TRBV27 and TRBJ1-1; 8 bases are shared with TRBD1. V lost 5 bases, J lost 4 bases, and 9 bases stayed unmatched. The germline CDR1 and CDR2 sequences are MNHEY and SMNVEV (reference sequence). The CDR3 contains 15 residues. The chain's CDR3 is CASSQTRTGLTEAFF. CDR3 bases: TGTGCCAGCAGTCAGACCCGGACAGGGCTCACTGAAGCTTTCTTT.

V and J are TRBV2 and TRBJ1-1; D is ambiguous. The germline V and J ends were trimmed by 1 base and 3 bases, with 6 bases remaining between them. Looked up from germline, CDR1 is SNHLY and CDR2 is FYNNEI. CDR3 size: 13 residues. The CDR3 DNA follows: TGTGCCAGCAGTGAAGAGGCAGACACTGAAGCTTTCTTT. It specifies CASSEEADTEAFF. Together with reference TRBV2 and TRBJ1-1, the CDR3 gives the full variable domain: EPEVTQTPSHQVTQMGQEVILRCVPISNHLYFYWYRQILGQKVEFLVSFYNNEISEKSEIFDDQFSVERPDGSNFTLKIRSTKLEDSAMYFCASSEEADTEAFFGQGTRLTVV.

V and J are TRBV12-3 or TRBV12-4 and TRBJ1-2; no clear D gene. This CDR3 region has 11 residues. Trimming shortened V by 6 bases and J by 8 bases, and 10 bases separated the two germline ends. The CDR3 DNA reads as TGTGCCAGCAGCTATAATCGGGGCTACACCTTC. This translates into CASSYNRGYTF.

The table lists this clonotype with a few counts. The chain joins TRBV5-1 to TRBJ2-5, with D perhaps TRBD2 (6 bases). V lost 0 bases and J lost 3, with 12 bases in between. CDR1 and CDR2 from the germline V gene are SGHRS and YFSETQ. This CDR3 spans 15 amino acids. CDR3 nucleotides: TGCGCCAGCAGCTTGGCCCGGCGGGGAGAAGAGACCCAGTACTTC. This translates into CASSLARRGEETQYF.

In this sample, this clonotype turned up a few times. The V gene is TRBV15, the J gene TRBJ2-4; no definite D call. Per the germline V gene, CDR1 is LNHNV and CDR2 is YYDKDF (reference sequence). Trimming stripped 3 bases from V and 7 bases from J, with 4 bases between. The CDR3 sequence is 11 residues long. This CDR3 is CATSSPNIQYF. The DNA for the CDR3 is TGTGCCACCAGCAGTCCGAACATTCAGTACTTC. The variable domain in full, with the rest retrieved from reference TRBV15 and TRBJ2-4, is DAMVIQNPRYQVTQFGKPVTLSCSQTLNHNVMYWYQQKSSQAPKLLFHYYDKDFNNEADTPDNFQSRRPNTSFCFLDIRSPGLGDTAMYLCATSSPNIQYFGAGTRLSVL.

V usage is TRBV7-9 and J usage is TRBJ1-1, with 12 bases fitting TRBD1. Looked up from germline, CDR1 is SEHNR and CDR2 is FQNEAQ (reference sequence). With V trimmed by 2 bases and J by 4 bases, 2 bases remained unmatched. The CDR3 has 15 residues. In DNA, the CDR3 is TGTGCCAGCAGCTTACGGGACAGGGGGCTCACTGAAGCTTTCTTT. Amino acid sequence: CASSLRDRGLTEAFF. The entire variable domain, with the rest obtained from reference TRBV7-9 and TRBJ1-1, is as follows: DTGVSQNPRHKITKRGQNVTFRCDPISEHNRLYWYRQTLGQGPEFLTYFQNEAQLEKSRLLSDRFSAERPKGSFSTLEIQRTEQGDSAMYLCASSLRDRGLTEAFFGQGTRLTVV.

This clonotype was counted between two and nine times. The V call is TRBV27, the J call TRBJ1-1; D unclear. There are 20 residues in the CDR3. V lost 5 bases, J lost 7 bases, and 35 bases lay in between. Germline CDR1 and CDR2: MNHEY and SMNVEV (reference sequence). CDR3 residues: CASSPHHFRRRGLARVEAFF. The CDR3 DNA reads as TGTGCCAGCAGTCCCCACCACTTCAGGAGGCGAGGATTGGCCCGAGTTGAAGCTTTCTTT.

This clonotype showed up just a few times. The chain couples TRBV5-1 to TRBJ2-3; 12 positions agree with TRBD1. The germline V gene encodes CDR1 SGHRS and CDR2 YFSETQ. With 4 bases clipped from V and 5 bases from J, the junction kept 5 bases outside the gene matches. The CDR3 has 15 amino acids. CDR3: CASSTGQGAQDTQYF. CDR3 DNA sequence: TGCGCCAGCAGCACGGGACAGGGGGCGCAAGATACGCAGTATTTT.

This chain links TRBV4-1 with TRBJ2-1; D ambiguous. The V gene lost 0 bases and the J gene lost 8 bases, with 11 bases spanning the gap. CDR3 length: 14 residues. Germline V gene data show CDR1 as MGHRA and CDR2 as YSYEKL. The CDR3 spells CASSQESGGDEQFF. In DNA, the CDR3 is TGCGCCAGCAGCCAAGAGTCGGGTGGTGATGAGCAGTTCTTC.

This chain links TRBV5-6 with TRBJ2-5, with 8 bases aligning to TRBD1. The CDR3 is 18 amino acids. V trimming: 1 base; J trimming: 5 bases; junction bases outside the gene matches: 16. CDR1 is SGHDT, CDR2 YYEEEE, per germline. This chain's CDR3 is CASSLLSFGQGRRETQYF. CDR3 bases: TGTGCCAGCAGCTTGTTGTCCTTCGGACAGGGCCGGAGGGAGACCCAGTACTTC.

V usage is TRBV5-5 and J usage is TRBJ2-2; 12 bases fit TRBD1. The CDR3 covers 14 residues. J gave up 4 bases and V 9 bases, and 4 bases lay outside the gene matches. Germline-derived CDR1 and CDR2 are SGHKS and YYEKEE (reference sequence). The DNA for the CDR3 is TGTGCCACCGCGGGACAGGGGGCCACCGGGGAGCTGTTTTTT. Translation: CATAGQGATGELFF.

This clonotype occurred many times. The gene calls are TRBV3-1 and TRBJ2-3; D not resolved. The CDR3 contains 11 residues. Trimming removed 1 base at V and 8 bases at J, with 4 bases between. Germline CDR1 reads LGHDT; CDR2 reads YNNKEL (reference sequence). The DNA of the CDR3 is TGTGCCAGCAGCCAAGGACGTACGCAGTATTTT. Translation gives CASSQGRTQYF.